This passage covers 9 T cell receptor beta chains from one sample sequenced in a study of T cells after somatic rescue of genetic block. Libraries were prepared by immunoSEQ multiplex PCR; TCRdb keeps only in-frame clonotypes and omits some of them. This table holds fewer than 150,000 clones, 75% to 95% found once. Specimen: peripheral blood mononuclear cells (PBMCs). These TCRs come from a young woman.

V usage is TRBV7-9 and J usage is TRBJ1-4; the match to TRBD1 covers 7 bases. This CDR3 comprises 16 residues. V dropped 1 base and J dropped 3; count of bases not matched to a gene: 5. Germline CDR1 is SEHNR and CDR2 is FQNEAQ (reference sequence). CDR3 sequence (DNA): TGTGCCAGCAGCTTAGAAGGGGGCGCGTCTAATGAAAAACTGTTTTTT. Amino acid sequence: CASSLEGGASNEKLFF.

This clone was recorded only once. This rearrangement joins TRBV4-1 to TRBJ2-5; no reliable D call. There are 15 residues in the CDR3. Germline V gives CDR1 MGHRA, CDR2 YSYEKL. Trimming stripped 3 bases from V and 4 bases from J, with 15 bases between. Here the CDR3 DNA reads TGCGCCAGCAGCCAGCCCGGACCTGGGCTAGAGACCCAGTACTTC. Its translation: CASSQPGPGLETQYF.

The genes are TRBV7-2 and TRBJ2-7; possible D gene TRBD1, 5 bases. V lost 6 bases and J lost 1, with 19 bases in between. The CDR3 contains 16 residues. In germline, CDR1 is SGHTA, CDR2 FQGNSA. The DNA of the CDR3 is TGTGCCAGCAGTTTAAATACGCAGGGTAGTTCCTACGAGCAGTACTTC. This encodes CASSLNTQGSSYEQYF.

The CDR3 DNA follows: TGTGCCAGCAGCTTCGGGACAGGGGTTGAAAAACTGTTTTTT. Its protein is CASSFGTGVEKLFF. This chain connects TRBV7-8 to TRBJ1-4, with 10 positions matching TRBD1. CDR1 is SGHVS, CDR2 FQNEAQ, per germline. The length of the CDR3 is 14 residues. The trim removed 3 bases at V and 7 bases at J, leaving 2 bases unmatched.

J is TRBJ1-1 and V is TRBV2; the D gene is possibly TRBD1 (5 bases). Germline CDR1 and CDR2: SNHLY and FYNNEI. With 6 bases removed from V and 4 bases from J, the gap between germline ends came to 9 bases. The length of the CDR3 is 12 residues. In nucleotides, the CDR3 is TGTGCCAGCAGGAGACAGAGCACTGAAGCTTTCTTT. As protein: CASRRQSTEAFF.

V gene TRBV30 combines with J gene TRBJ1-2; D remains ambiguous. The CDR3 runs to 13 residues. The V end was cut by 2 bases, the J end by 4 bases, with 11 bases between. Germline loops: CDR1 GTSNPN, CDR2 SVGIG (reference sequence). The CDR3 DNA follows: TGTGCCTGGAGTACCTTGGGCATCTATGGCTACACCTTC. This codes for CAWSTLGIYGYTF. The full variable domain, its missing parts supplied by reference TRBV30 and TRBJ1-2, is SQTIHQWPATLVQPVGSPLSLECTVEGTSNPNLYWYRQAAGRGLQLLFYSVGIGQISSEVPQNLSASRPQDRQFILSSKKLLLSDSGFYLCAWSTLGIYGYTFGSGTRLTVV.

This chain uses TRBV28 with TRBJ1-6; a weak D match, TRBD1 (5 bases). Germline loops: CDR1 MDHEN, CDR2 SYDVKM. The CDR3 has 14 residues. The V end was cut by 6 bases, the J end by 5 bases, with 11 bases between. CDR3 residues: CASRYRGDNSPLHF. The CDR3, as DNA: TGTGCCAGCAGATATCGAGGGGATAATTCACCCCTCCACTTT. Combining the CDR3 with reference TRBV28 and TRBJ1-6 gives the whole variable domain DVKVTQSSRYLVKRTGEKVFLECVQDMDHENMFWYRQDPGLGLRLIYFSYDVKMKEKGDIPEGYSVSREKKERFSLILESASTNQTSMYLCASRYRGDNSPLHFGNGTRLTVT.

The chain has TRBV28 and TRBJ1-5, with 10 bases identical to TRBD1. The germline V gene encodes CDR1 MDHEN and CDR2 SYDVKM. CDR3 size: 15 residues. Trimming cost V 2 bases and J 6 bases; bases outside gene matches: 4. The CDR3 bases are TGTGCCAGCAGTTTAAGGACAGGGGGATTTCAGCCCCAGCATTTT. Its protein is CASSLRTGGFQPQHF.

The rearrangement uses TRBV7-2 and TRBJ1-1, with D unclear. V lost 3 bases and J 8 bases, leaving 10 bases between the germline ends. The CDR3 is made up of 12 amino acids. CDR1 is SGHTA, CDR2 FQGNSA, per germline. The CDR3 region has the DNA TGTGCCAGCAGCTTCCCCATACTAGAAGCTTTCTTT. This gives the protein CASSFPILEAFF.